These 10 T cell receptor beta chains were all obtained from the same sample, sequenced in a study of T cells expressing NK-cell markers. TCRdb re-called the 5' RACE reads, yielding one record per CDR3 amino acid sequence without DNA. The clone table shows approximately 150,000 distinct CDR3 sequences, with the ten largest holding less than 20%. Sequencing was performed on blood T cells: a sorted CD56 or NKG2C T cell subset, CD4+ or CD8+ T cells, or bulk PBMC T cells (not recorded which). The receptor source for this set is a woman aged 18 to 75 in good health.

The chain links TRBV20-1 to TRBJ2-7; TCRdb picks TRBD2, but there is no DNA to check that call. The CDR3 sequence is 15 residues long. Looked up from germline, CDR1 is DFQATT and CDR2 is SNEGSKA (reference sequence). CDR3 sequence reads: CSASGNSESSYEQYF.

This chain links TRBV20-1 with TRBJ2-1; TCRdb's D call of TRBD2 is untestable without DNA. This CDR3 has 14 amino acids. Per the germline V gene, CDR1 is DFQATT and CDR2 is SNEGSKA (reference sequence). CDR3 protein: CSARGGREGNEQFF.

The chain recombines TRBV15 with TRBJ1-3. The CDR3 runs 14 residues. Germline loops: CDR1 LNHNV, CDR2 YYDKDF (reference sequence). CDR3 region: CATSRSRTGNTIYF.

The CDR3 reads CASSLALASYAFF. The chain employs TRBV5-6 and TRBJ2-1; no DNA is available, so the TRBD2 call from TCRdb remains unchecked. This CDR3 spans 13 amino acids. Germline CDR1 and CDR2: SGHDT and YYEEEE.

The V call is TRBV6-5, the J call TRBJ2-7; TCRdb's D call, TRBD2, is unchecked because there is no DNA. Germline V gene lookup returns CDR1 MNHEY and CDR2 SVGAGI. The CDR3 is 19 residues long. The CDR3 sequence: CASSYSDPGPGTRGGEQYF.

The CDR3 loop reads CASSGVGGGRTGELFF. The chain employs TRBV2 and TRBJ2-2; the D gene TCRdb calls, TRBD1, cannot be checked with no DNA. Germline CDR1 SNHLY, CDR2 FYNNEI. CDR3 length: 16 amino acids.

The chain joins TRBV20-1 to TRBJ1-2; with no DNA, the TCRdb D assignment of TRBD1 cannot be verified. This CDR3 is built from 14 residues. Germline V lookup: CDR1 DFQATT, CDR2 SNEGSKA (reference sequence). The chain's CDR3 is CSAGGQARNYGYTF.

The rearrangement uses TRBV4-2 and TRBJ1-1; TCRdb's D call of TRBD1 is untestable without DNA. The CDR3 spans 18 residues. CDR1 and CDR2 from the germline V gene are LGHNA and YNFKEQ. The CDR3 protein is CASSRPVGTGKPNTEAFF.

The chain couples TRBV10-3 to TRBJ2-3; without DNA, the TCRdb call of TRBD2 cannot be checked. Germline values: CDR1 ENHRY, CDR2 SYGVKD. The CDR3 has 17 amino acids. Here the CDR3 reads CAISESSGTSGTDTQYF.

This chain joins TRBV3-1 and TRBJ2-5; TCRdb proposes TRBD2, but this gene call is untestable without DNA. Per germline, CDR1 LGHDT and CDR2 YNNKEL (reference sequence). CDR3 length: 16 amino acids. CDR3 residues: CASSLGLAGVGETQYF.